Listed below are T cell receptor beta chains from one sample, sequenced in a study of blood T cell repertoires in COVID-19. The protocol was immunoSEQ multiplex PCR, while the TCRdb copy is restricted to in-frame clones and leaves out a portion. The sample has about 180,000 clones, approximately 85% seen once; the top ten hold around 9.5%. Material for sequencing was peripheral blood. These receptors were taken from a woman of 80 years or more with acute or convalescent COVID-19. CDR3s include the opening cysteine and the closing phenylalanine or tryptophan. The D gene is left open where the match is weak. Only part of the rows carry a size: once, few, many, or a class if the clone is expanded.

v_call: TRBV6-1
d_call: TRBD1
clone_size: .
j_call: TRBJ1-2
cdr3_nt: TGTGCCAGCAGTGAAGCTCATCGAGCAGGGGGCGACTATGGCTACACCTTC
cdr3_aa: CASSEAHRAGGDYGYTF

v_call: TRBV6-1
d_call: .
clone_size: .
j_call: TRBJ2-7
cdr3_nt: TGTGCCAGCAGTGAACCAGGGGTGGGCTACGAGCAGTACTTC
cdr3_aa: CASSEPGVGYEQYF

v_call: TRBV19
d_call: .
clone_size: .
j_call: TRBJ1-3
cdr3_nt: TGTGCCAGTAGTACCCTACAGGATCCCTCTGGAAACACCATATATTTT
cdr3_aa: CASSTLQDPSGNTIYF

v_call: TRBV5-8
d_call: .
clone_size: .
j_call: TRBJ1-6
cdr3_nt: TGTGCCAGCAGCGGCGGTCGGTATAATTCACCCCTCCACTTT
cdr3_aa: CASSGGRYNSPLHF

v_call: TRBV2
d_call: .
clone_size: .
j_call: TRBJ1-1
cdr3_nt: TGTGCCAGCCCTAAGGGGAAGGATACTGAAGCTTTCTTT
cdr3_aa: CASPKGKDTEAFF

v_call: TRBV6-6
d_call: .
clone_size: .
j_call: TRBJ2-1
cdr3_nt: TGTGCCAGCAATCTACTAAAGGAGCAGTTCTTC
cdr3_aa: CASNLLKEQFF

v_call: TRBV5-1
d_call: .
clone_size: once
j_call: TRBJ2-7
cdr3_nt: TGCGCCAGCAGCTTTGGCGGCGTCGTCTACGAGCAGTACTTC
cdr3_aa: CASSFGGVVYEQYF

v_call: TRBV9
d_call: .
clone_size: .
j_call: TRBJ1-4
cdr3_nt: TGTGCCAGCAGCGTAGGAAAGGGGTGGACGACTAATGAAAAACTGTTTTTT
cdr3_aa: CASSVGKGWTTNEKLFF

v_call: TRBV4-2
d_call: TRBD2
clone_size: .
j_call: TRBJ2-3
cdr3_nt: TGTGCCAGCAGCCGCCTGACTAGCGGGGAGGGAGATACGCAGTATTTT
cdr3_aa: CASSRLTSGEGDTQYF

v_call: TRBV7-3
d_call: .
clone_size: .
j_call: TRBJ1-6
cdr3_nt: TGTGCCAGCAGTCTGGGCACGGAAAATTCACCCCTCCACTTT
cdr3_aa: CASSLGTENSPLHF

v_call: TRBV5-8
d_call: TRBD2
clone_size: .
j_call: TRBJ2-2
cdr3_nt: TGTGCCAGCAGCTTCGGAGGGACTAGCGGGGGTACCGGGGAGCTGTTTTTT
cdr3_aa: CASSFGGTSGGTGELFF

v_call: TRBV7-2
d_call: TRBD2
clone_size: .
j_call: TRBJ2-3
cdr3_nt: TGTGCCACAAGGCCTAGCGGGGTAGGAGATACGCAGTATTTT
cdr3_aa: CATRPSGVGDTQYF

v_call: TRBV7-2
d_call: .
clone_size: .
j_call: TRBJ1-2
cdr3_nt: TGTGCCAGCAGCCCACAGATCGGCTATGGCTACACCTTC
cdr3_aa: CASSPQIGYGYTF

v_call: TRBV6-6
d_call: .
clone_size: .
j_call: TRBJ1-5
cdr3_nt: TGTGCCAGCAGTTACGGGGCTCGGCCCCAGCATTTT
cdr3_aa: CASSYGARPQHF

v_call: TRBV5-1
d_call: .
clone_size: .
j_call: TRBJ1-1
cdr3_nt: TGCGCCAGCACCGATGGGAGCCCCAAGAACACTGAAGCTTTCTTT
cdr3_aa: CASTDGSPKNTEAFF

v_call: TRBV7-9
d_call: .
clone_size: few
j_call: TRBJ2-2
cdr3_nt: TGTGCCAGCAGCTTAGCTGCCCCCAGGGCCACCGGGGAGCTGTTTTTT
cdr3_aa: CASSLAAPRATGELFF

v_call: TRBV4-1
d_call: .
clone_size: once
j_call: TRBJ1-2
cdr3_nt: TGCGCCAGCAGCACCGGGACAAACCTGGAAAACTACACCTTC
cdr3_aa: CASSTGTNLENYTF

v_call: TRBV30
d_call: .
clone_size: .
j_call: TRBJ1-1
cdr3_nt: TGTGCCTGGAGTCCCGTCACGAGTCGGCGGGCTTTCTTT
cdr3_aa: CAWSPVTSRRAFF

v_call: TRBV3-1/TRBV3-2
d_call: TRBD1
clone_size: .
j_call: TRBJ1-2
cdr3_nt: TGTGCCAGCAGCCAAGATTGGACAGGGTACGGCTACACCTTC
cdr3_aa: CASSQDWTGYGYTF

v_call: TRBV9
d_call: .
clone_size: few
j_call: TRBJ1-3
cdr3_nt: TGTGCCAGCACTGGCACGGGGACTGGAAACACCATATATTTT
cdr3_aa: CASTGTGTGNTIYF

v_call: TRBV5-1
d_call: .
clone_size: .
j_call: TRBJ1-2
cdr3_nt: TGCGCCAGCAGCTTGGCCGCCGGAGGGAGGGACTATGGCTACACCTTC
cdr3_aa: CASSLAAGGRDYGYTF

v_call: TRBV10-3
d_call: TRBD1
clone_size: few
j_call: TRBJ1-3
cdr3_nt: TGTGCCATCAGACAGACAGGGTCTGGAAACACCATATATTTT
cdr3_aa: CAIRQTGSGNTIYF

v_call: TRBV18
d_call: .
clone_size: .
j_call: TRBJ1-2
cdr3_nt: TGTGCCAGCTCACCACTCCTAGGTACAGGGACATACTATGGCTACACCTTC
cdr3_aa: CASSPLLGTGTYYGYTF

v_call: TRBV4-3
d_call: TRBD2
clone_size: .
j_call: TRBJ2-7
cdr3_nt: TGCGCCAGCAGCCAAAGTACTAGCGGGGGGCACGAGCAGTACTTC
cdr3_aa: CASSQSTSGGHEQYF

v_call: TRBV14
d_call: .
clone_size: few
j_call: TRBJ2-7
cdr3_nt: TGTGCCAGCAGCCGCAATCTCGACAGGAGGTACGAGCAGTACTTC
cdr3_aa: CASSRNLDRRYEQYF

v_call: TRBV6-5
d_call: .
clone_size: .
j_call: TRBJ1-2
cdr3_nt: TGTGCCAGCAGTACATTTAACTATGGCTACACCTTC
cdr3_aa: CASSTFNYGYTF

v_call: TRBV19
d_call: .
clone_size: .
j_call: TRBJ2-1
cdr3_nt: TGTGCCAGTAGTATTACGGGGCGGGGGCAGGATGAGCAGTTCTTC
cdr3_aa: CASSITGRGQDEQFF

v_call: TRBV7-6
d_call: TRBD2
clone_size: .
j_call: TRBJ2-7
cdr3_nt: TGTGCCAGCAGCTTAGGCACCGTCGGGGGGTTGGACGAGCAGTACTTC
cdr3_aa: CASSLGTVGGLDEQYF

v_call: TRBV3-1/TRBV3-2
d_call: .
clone_size: .
j_call: TRBJ1-2
cdr3_nt: TGTGCCAGCAGCCCGGGGGGAGGCTACACCTTC
cdr3_aa: CASSPGGGYTF

v_call: TRBV5-4
d_call: .
clone_size: .
j_call: TRBJ1-2
cdr3_nt: TGTGCCAGCAGCTTAGACAGTTTCTATGGCTACACCTTC
cdr3_aa: CASSLDSFYGYTF

v_call: TRBV10-3
d_call: TRBD2
clone_size: .
j_call: TRBJ2-1
cdr3_nt: TGTGCCATCTCCCTAGCGGGGGACAATGAGCAGTTCTTC
cdr3_aa: CAISLAGDNEQFF

v_call: TRBV14
d_call: TRBD1
clone_size: .
j_call: TRBJ1-2
cdr3_nt: TGTGCCAGCAGCTCGTGGAGGGGGCCTGCCTATGGCTACACCTTC
cdr3_aa: CASSSWRGPAYGYTF

v_call: TRBV10-3
d_call: .
clone_size: .
j_call: TRBJ1-5
cdr3_nt: TGTGCCATCAGTGAAGGAGGGGCAGAACAGCCCCAGCATTTT
cdr3_aa: CAISEGGAEQPQHF

v_call: TRBV18
d_call: .
clone_size: .
j_call: TRBJ2-3
cdr3_nt: TGTGCCAGCTCAGTCAGAAGCACAGATACGCAGTATTTT
cdr3_aa: CASSVRSTDTQYF

v_call: TRBV3-1/TRBV3-2
d_call: .
clone_size: .
j_call: TRBJ1-2
cdr3_nt: TGTGCCAGCAGCGAATCCGGGACACTCTATGGCTACACCTTC
cdr3_aa: CASSESGTLYGYTF

v_call: TRBV10-3
d_call: .
clone_size: once
j_call: TRBJ2-5
cdr3_nt: TGTGCCATCCAAAGGGGAGGTAGGGAGACCCAGTACTTC
cdr3_aa: CAIQRGGRETQYF

v_call: TRBV7-9
d_call: .
clone_size: .
j_call: TRBJ1-1
cdr3_nt: TGTGCCAGCAGCTTAGACGCAGGGCCGAACACTGAAGCTTTCTTT
cdr3_aa: CASSLDAGPNTEAFF

v_call: TRBV11-2
d_call: .
clone_size: once
j_call: TRBJ2-1
cdr3_nt: TGTGCCAGCAGCAAAGGTCTGCGGGGTTTCAATGAGCAGTTCTTC
cdr3_aa: CASSKGLRGFNEQFF

v_call: TRBV5-1
d_call: .
clone_size: .
j_call: TRBJ1-5
cdr3_nt: TGCGCCAGCAGCTCCGGTTTGGATCAGCCCCAGCATTTT
cdr3_aa: CASSSGLDQPQHF

v_call: TRBV10-1
d_call: .
clone_size: .
j_call: TRBJ1-5
cdr3_nt: TGCGCCAGCAGTGAGACGGGTCAGCCCCAGCATTTT
cdr3_aa: CASSETGQPQHF

v_call: TRBV7-2
d_call: .
clone_size: .
j_call: TRBJ1-4
cdr3_nt: TGTGCCAGCAGCTCAACAACTAATGAAAAACTGTTTTTT
cdr3_aa: CASSSTTNEKLFF

v_call: TRBV30
d_call: TRBD1
clone_size: .
j_call: TRBJ2-1
cdr3_nt: TGTGCCTGGATGCTTATGGGACAGGGTGTCAATGAGCAGTTCTTC
cdr3_aa: CAWMLMGQGVNEQFF

v_call: TRBV18
d_call: TRBD1
clone_size: .
j_call: TRBJ2-1
cdr3_nt: TGTGCCAGCTCACCGTCCAGGGGGCTAGTAGGGGATGAGCAGTTCTTC
cdr3_aa: CASSPSRGLVGDEQFF

v_call: TRBV27
d_call: .
clone_size: .
j_call: TRBJ2-2
cdr3_nt: TGTGCCACGCGACTAGGGTGGAACACCGGGGAGCTGTTTTTT
cdr3_aa: CATRLGWNTGELFF

v_call: TRBV9
d_call: .
clone_size: .
j_call: TRBJ2-3
cdr3_nt: TGTGCCAGCAGCGTCTATGGAGGGCAGAACACAGATACGCAGTATTTT
cdr3_aa: CASSVYGGQNTDTQYF

v_call: TRBV5-1
d_call: TRBD2
clone_size: .
j_call: TRBJ2-5
cdr3_nt: TGCGCCAGCAGCTTGGGGTCTAGCGGGCAACAAGAGACCCAGTACTTC
cdr3_aa: CASSLGSSGQQETQYF